The 18 T cell receptor beta chains given below trace back to one sample, sequenced in a study of blood T cells in healthy people across ages. Combining a sample-barcoded 5' primer with a J-beta primer mix, a second PCR ran for roughly 7 to 12 cycles. TCRdb re-derived calls from the 5' RACE reads in MiXCR, one entry per CDR3 protein. The data contain 1 million or so distinct CDR3 sequences, approximately 26% of them singletons. These data were likewise used in another study, on T cells of mothers and their children.

The sample comprised blood. The source of these receptors is a girl aged 2-9 years in good health.

This clonotype has just a few counts. Since no conserved phenylalanine or tryptophan closes the CDR3, a read error is the likely cause. The gene calls are TRBV5-6 and TRBJ2-5, with 10 bases aligning to TRBD2. V lost 0 bases, J lost 4 bases, and 0 bases stayed unmatched. In germline, CDR1 is SGHDT, CDR2 YYEEEE. The CDR3 is made up of 14 amino acids. CDR3 region: CASSLGLAGETQYL. CDR3 DNA sequence: TGTGCCAGCAGCTTGGGACTAGCGGGAGAGACCCAGTACCTC.

The chain carries TRBV11-2 and TRBJ2-1; TRBD2 might be the D (6 bases). This CDR3 contains 13 residues. Germline CDR1 SGHAT, CDR2 FQNNGV. Trimming pared 11 bases from V and 6 bases from J, leaving 17 bases between. CDR3 protein: CAGMGLMRNEQFF. As DNA, the CDR3 is TGTGCCGGCATGGGACTCATGCGCAATGAGCAGTTCTTC.

As for this clonotype: The junction departs from the called germline gene at one end, perhaps through a read error. The V call is TRBV12-3 or TRBV12-4, the J call TRBJ2-3, with D perhaps TRBD1 (5 bases). The CDR3 runs to 15 residues. The CDR3 is CTSKRGAVGTDTQYF. CDR3 sequence (DNA): TGTACCAGCAAAAGGGGCGCCGTTGGGACAGATACGCAGTATTTT.

This clonotype was picked up one time. The gene calls are TRBV7-2 and TRBJ1-1; possibly TRBD1 for D (6 bases). The length of the CDR3 is 17 residues. The V gene lost 2 bases and the J gene lost 1 base, with 17 bases spanning the gap. From germline, CDR1 is SGHTA and CDR2 FQGNSA. The CDR3 DNA follows: TGTGCCAGCAGCTTATGGGGGCAGGGGATGACGAACACTGAAGCTTTCTTT. Protein: CASSLWGQGMTNTEAFF. Based on the CDR3 plus reference TRBV7-2 and TRBJ1-1, the full variable domain is GAGVSQSPSNKVTEKGKDVELRCDPISGHTALYWYRQSLGQGLEFLIYFQGNSAPDKSGLPSDRFSAERTGGSVSTLTIQRTQQEDSAVYLCASSLWGQGMTNTEAFFGQGTRLTVV.

This clonotype has only a few counts. This chain joins TRBV5-1 and TRBJ2-7; no clear D. Trimming cost V 5 bases and J 5 bases, with 11 bases left between them. The CDR3 totals 12 residues. Germline lookup yields CDR1 SGHRS and CDR2 YFSETQ. The CDR3 sequence: CASSTDPDEQYF. The CDR3 nucleotides read TGCGCCAGCAGTACAGATCCCGACGAGCAGTACTTC.

This clonotype was seen more than once but under ten times. V gene TRBV29-1 combines with J gene TRBJ1-2, with D unclear. This CDR3 is built from 12 residues. Germline V gene data show CDR1 as SQVTM and CDR2 as ANQGSEA. V was clipped by 1 base and J by 4 bases, with 7 bases between them. CDR3 region: CSVEGLGYGYTF. CDR3 in DNA: TGCAGCGTTGAAGGTCTCGGCTATGGCTACACCTTC.

The chain joins TRBV9 to TRBJ2-1, with a tentative D call TRBD2 (5 bases). CDR3 size: 17 residues. V dropped 0 bases and J dropped 0 bases, with 13 bases sitting between them. Germline CDR1 SGDLS, CDR2 YYNGEE. As DNA, the CDR3 is TGTGCCAGCAGCGTAGGATCCGAGCGGAGCTCCTACAATGAGCAGTTCTTC. Translation: CASSVGSERSSYNEQFF.

This clonotype has more than one count but fewer than ten. The V call is TRBV7-9, the J call TRBJ2-7; 9 positions match TRBD2. With 6 bases clipped from V and 5 bases from J, the junction kept 17 bases outside the gene matches. This CDR3 has 17 amino acids. Looked up from germline, CDR1 is SEHNR and CDR2 is FQNEAQ (reference sequence). Here the CDR3 reads CASRPIIGGLAADEQYF. CDR3 sequence (DNA): TGTGCCAGCAGACCCATTATCGGGGGACTAGCCGCGGACGAGCAGTACTTC.

This clonotype appeared a few times. This rearrangement joins TRBV7-9 to TRBJ2-1, with no clear D. CDR3 length: 14 residues. Per the germline V gene, CDR1 is SEHNR and CDR2 is FQNEAQ (reference sequence). Trimming removed 2 bases at V and 9 bases at J, with 14 bases between. CDR3 sequence: CASSLSRSTPEQFF. Here the CDR3 DNA reads TGTGCCAGCAGCTTATCCCGGTCGACCCCTGAGCAGTTCTTC.

This clonotype showed up just a few times. The CDR3 protein is CASGPVETQYF. The CDR3 nucleotides are TGTGCCAGCGGTCCCGTGGAGACCCAGTACTTC. This sequence joins TRBV7-9 and TRBJ2-5; D unresolved. The CDR3 has 11 amino acids. V lost 8 bases and J 5 bases, leaving 9 bases between the germline ends. Germline CDR1 is SEHNR and CDR2 is FQNEAQ (reference sequence).

This sequence joins TRBV2 and TRBJ1-3; 8 bases agree with TRBD1. Germline V gene data show CDR1 as SNHLY and CDR2 as FYNNEI. The CDR3 runs 13 residues. V trimming: 6 bases; J trimming: 4 bases; junction bases outside the gene matches: 2. DNA for the CDR3: TGTGCCAGCAGAGGGACAGGCGGAAACACCATATATTTT. Translated: CASRGTGGNTIYF.

The DNA of the CDR3 is TGCAGTGCTCAGGGGTCCCGGGACAGTTACAATGAGCAGTTCTTC. Its translation: CSAQGSRDSYNEQFF. The chain uses TRBV20-1 and TRBJ2-1; 7 positions match TRBD1. This CDR3 region has 15 residues. V was pared by 5 bases and J by 4 bases, with 11 bases of the junction left unmatched. Per germline, CDR1 DFQATT and CDR2 SNEGSKA (reference sequence).

In this sample, this clonotype turned up once. The chain is built from TRBV3-1 and TRBJ2-3; 10 bases are shared with TRBD2. The CDR3 runs 18 residues. CDR1 is LGHDT, CDR2 YNNKEL, per germline (reference sequence). After removal of 1 base from V and 5 bases from J, the junction contained 12 bases not matched to a gene. The CDR3 reads CASSQALWASGSLDTQYF. DNA for the CDR3: TGTGCCAGCAGCCAAGCTCTGTGGGCTAGCGGGAGTTTAGATACGCAGTATTTT.

J is TRBJ1-1 and V is TRBV20-1; no clear D. Trimming shortened V by 0 bases and J by 10 bases, and 6 bases separated the two germline ends. The CDR3 extends over 10 amino acids. The germline gives CDR1 DFQATT, CDR2 SNEGSKA (reference sequence). CDR3 sequence reads: CSAREGLAFF. The CDR3 DNA is TGCAGTGCTAGAGAGGGCTTAGCTTTCTTT.

The chain employs TRBV7-6 and TRBJ2-4, with D perhaps matching TRBD1 (8 bases). This CDR3 has 15 residues. The V and J ends lost 5 bases and 11 bases respectively, with 22 bases between them. Germline-derived CDR1 and CDR2 are SGHVS and FNYEAQ. The chain's CDR3 is CASSPLQGEGGLQYF. CDR3 nucleotides: TGTGCCAGCAGCCCCCTACAGGGGGAGGGTGGGCTTCAGTACTTC.

This clonotype occurred a few times. The V and J genes are TRBV4-1 and TRBJ2-5; TRBD1 is a possible D gene (5 bases). Germline CDR1 reads MGHRA; CDR2 reads YSYEKL. V was clipped by 0 bases and J by 4 bases, with 12 bases between them. CDR3 length: 15 amino acids. The CDR3 protein is CASSQEGRVSETQYF. The CDR3 nucleotides read TGCGCCAGCAGCCAAGAGGGCAGGGTATCAGAGACCCAGTACTTC.

This clonotype occurred a few times. V is TRBV28 and J is TRBJ2-7; perhaps TRBD1 as D (6 bases). Trimming left V 5 bases short and J 1 base short, with 15 bases between. CDR1 and CDR2 (germline): MDHEN, SYDVKM. This CDR3 is 15 amino acids long. This CDR3 reads CASSPYREISYEQYF. The CDR3, as DNA: TGTGCCAGCAGTCCCTACAGGGAGATATCCTACGAGCAGTACTTC.

J is TRBJ2-3 and V is TRBV9, with TRBD1 as a possible D gene (5 bases). Germline CDR1 is SGDLS and CDR2 is YYNGEE. The length of the CDR3 is 15 residues. The V end was cut by 3 bases, the J end by 4 bases, with 15 bases between. CDR3 residues: CASSGWGPRADTQYF. CDR3 bases: TGTGCCAGCAGCGGGTGGGGCCCTCGGGCAGATACGCAGTATTTT.